This note documents a single TCR beta chain sequence. Its target is unknown. Clones were sequenced by immunoSEQ multiplex PCR, and TCRdb holds only the in-frame ones, with some missing. The sample lists around 150,000 clones, roughly 84% occurring once. The sample originates from a study of T cell responses to AZD1222 COVID-19 vaccine. V was trimmed by 2 bases and J by 2 bases, leaving 4 bases between them. This CDR3 has 13 residues. Whole-study findings and limits: Epitopes outside B.1.351 and B.1.1.7 mutated regions reportedly drew nearly half of spike TCRs.

The sequence was obtained from an adult in good health. V and J are TRBV12-3 or TRBV12-4 and TRBJ1-3; no reliable D call. This specimen was peripheral blood, taken on day 0 of AZD1222 vaccination. The CDR3 DNA follows: TGTGCCAGCAGTTTATCTACTGGAAACACCATATATTTT. Its protein product is CASSLSTGNTIYF.